The clone carrying this T cell receptor beta chain was detected only a few times. The antigen remains undetermined. The CDR3 runs to 13 residues. V lost 7 bases to trimming and J lost 3 bases, with 14 bases between them. Germline V gene data show CDR1 as SGHRS and CDR2 as YFSETQ. The source of the sample is a study of T cells in Graves' hyperthyroidism and ophthalmopathy. Blood sampling occurred at first hyperthyroidism diagnosis, ahead of any ophthalmopathy symptoms. The investigators amplified TCR beta CDR3 regions from RNA transcripts. First-round RT-PCR targeting the TCR CDR3 was performed with the HTBI primer set. TCRdb called the multiplex PCR reads again in MiXCR, with one record for every CDR3 protein. Here the sample spans 550,000 to 850,000 distinct CDR3 sequences, about 19% being singletons. General study points: Most clonotypes that expanded in the thyroid above 0.001 also showed up in blood.

The material sequenced was blood. The sequence derives from a woman between 45 and 60 years old with Graves' hyperthyroidism that later progressed to Graves' ophthalmopathy. The chain uses TRBV5-1 and TRBJ2-7; D gene uncertain. CDR3 nucleotide sequence: TGCGCCAGCCGGAAAAATACAGACTACGAGCAGTACTTC. It encodes CASRKNTDYEQYF.